The 14 T cell receptor beta chains presented below share a single source sample, sequenced in a study of regulatory T cells in long-lasting Graves disease. Arm-PCR with iRepertoire HTBI primers amplified the CDR3 regions for these TCR beta libraries. TCRdb processed the multiplex PCR reads anew with MiXCR; each CDR3 protein has one entry. In the table there are about 450,000 distinct CDR3 sequences, 12% to 15% of which are singletons. Time point described: newly diagnosed GD, antithyroid drugs for less than 3 months. TCR sequences were obtained from RNA taken from PBMCs. These sequences were also reported in another study, on T cells in Graves' hyperthyroidism and ophthalmopathy.

The specimen was peripheral blood mononuclear cells (PBMCs), collected at new diagnosis, from a patient treated with antithyroid drugs. Receptors originate from a woman between 50 and 59 years old with Graves disease.

This clonotype was counted at least ten times. The V gene is TRBV6-2 or TRBV6-3, the J gene TRBJ2-7; maybe TRBD2 (6 bases). Trimming cost V 1 base and J 11 bases, with 9 bases left between them. CDR3 size: 11 residues. Germline V gene sequence: CDR1 MNHEY, CDR2 SVGEGT. The CDR3 region has the DNA TGTGCCAGCAGTTACTGGGGGGAGGAGTACTTC. Protein product: CASSYWGEEYF.

This clonotype was found many times. Compared with germline, one end of the junction differs, possibly owing to a read error. This chain joins TRBV5-1 and TRBJ2-5; 13 bases agree with TRBD2. The length of the CDR3 is 18 residues. Germline loops: CDR1 SGHRS, CDR2 YFSETQ. The CDR3 DNA reads TGTGCCAGCAGCTTGCGCTGGACTAGCGGGAGACCGGAGGAGACCCAGTACTTC. Translating it yields CASSLRWTSGRPEETQYF. Full variable domain (rest looked up from reference TRBV5-1 and TRBJ2-5): KAGVTQTPRYLIKTRGQQVTLSCSPISGHRSVSWYQQTPGQGLQFLFEYFSETQRNKGNFPGRFSGRQFSNSRSEMNVSTLELGDSALYLCASSLRWTSGRPEETQYFGPGTRLLVL.

This clonotype was counted a few times. This chain joins TRBV4-2 and TRBJ1-2; D call uncertain. Germline CDR1 reads LGHNA; CDR2 reads YNFKEQ. The V end lost 0 bases, the J end lost 4 bases, and 18 bases lay between the germline ends. The CDR3 has 17 residues. The CDR3 nucleotides are TGTGCCAGCAGCCAAGATCAGCAAGTGGGAAAAGGCTATGGCTACACCTTC. The encoded protein is CASSQDQQVGKGYGYTF.

This clonotype was seen many times. The chain is built from TRBV28 and TRBJ2-3, with 11 bases lining up with TRBD2. CDR1 is MDHEN and CDR2 is SYDVKM in the germline V gene. V dropped 3 bases and J dropped 5; count of bases not matched to a gene: 10. This CDR3 has 17 amino acids. The chain's CDR3 is CASSLDLAGGPIDTQYF. CDR3 in DNA: TGTGCCAGCAGTTTGGACTTAGCGGGAGGGCCAATAGATACGCAGTATTTT.

This clonotype was counted many times. V usage is TRBV6-1 and J usage is TRBJ1-1; D call uncertain. The CDR3 length is 14 residues. Trimming removed 2 bases at V and 0 bases at J, with 7 bases between. Looked up from germline, CDR1 is MNHNS and CDR2 is SASEGT. The CDR3 loop is CASSENTVNTEAFF. Here the CDR3 DNA reads TGTGCCAGCAGTGAAAATACAGTGAACACTGAAGCTTTCTTT.

This clonotype has ten or more counts. The chain is built from TRBV11-2 and TRBJ1-5, with 7 bases identical to TRBD1. CDR1 is SGHAT and CDR2 is FQNNGV in the germline V gene. The CDR3 spans 15 residues. The V gene end was trimmed by 0 bases and the J gene end by 6 bases; junction bases not matched to a gene: 5. Here the CDR3 reads CASSLETGYGQPQHF. The CDR3 DNA is TGTGCCAGCAGCTTAGAGACAGGGTATGGTCAGCCCCAGCATTTT.

The rearrangement uses TRBV6-5 and TRBJ2-2, with D possibly called TRBD1 or TRBD2 (6 bases each). The CDR3 runs 18 residues. The germline gives CDR1 MNHEY, CDR2 SVGAGI. V was cut by 1 base and J by 5 bases, with 20 bases left in between. CDR3 protein: CASSYWNLGGLRTGELFF. CDR3 nucleotides: TGTGCCAGCAGTTACTGGAATCTGGGGGGCTTGAGGACCGGGGAGCTGTTTTTT.

The table lists this clonotype with a few counts. V usage is TRBV10-2 and J usage is TRBJ2-7, with D tentatively TRBD1 (7 bases). V dropped 10 bases and J dropped 4 bases, with 17 bases sitting between them. Per germline, CDR1 WSHSY and CDR2 SAAADI. The CDR3 is made up of 13 amino acids. CDR3 DNA sequence: TGCGCCACCAGGGGGGACAGACCTTACGAGCAGTACTTC. Amino acid sequence: CATRGDRPYEQYF.

V usage is TRBV9 and J usage is TRBJ2-1; D unclear. The CDR3 is made up of 13 amino acids. Trimming left V 1 base short and J 6 bases short, with 8 bases between. Germline assignment: CDR1 SGDLS and CDR2 YYNGEE. CDR3 sequence: CASSVLSGNEQFF. The CDR3 nucleotides are TGTGCCAGCAGCGTATTATCAGGCAATGAGCAGTTCTTC.

This clonotype appeared a few times. The chain links TRBV6-1 to TRBJ1-2; a possible D gene is TRBD1 (6 bases). CDR1 is MNHNS, CDR2 SASEGT, per germline. The CDR3 sequence is 15 residues long. Deletions cut 1 base from V and 6 bases from J, with 15 bases between. CDR3 nucleotides: TGTGCCAGCAGTGAAGGAAGGTACAGGGACCATGGCTACACCTTC. It specifies CASSEGRYRDHGYTF.

This clonotype came up a few times. This chain links TRBV7-9 with TRBJ2-1, with 12 bases that match TRBD2. V was pared by 5 bases and J by 1 base, with 15 bases of the junction left unmatched. Germline CDR1 and CDR2: SEHNR and FQNEAQ (reference sequence). There are 20 residues in the CDR3. The CDR3: CASSPKMRTSGDPSYNEQFF. The CDR3 coding sequence is TGTGCCAGCAGCCCCAAAATGCGGACTAGCGGGGACCCATCCTACAATGAGCAGTTCTTC.

With respect to this clonotype: One end of the junction is discordant with germline, which a read error may explain. The chain joins TRBV27 to TRBJ1-2, with D perhaps TRBD1 (5 bases). Per germline, CDR1 MNHEY and CDR2 SMNVEV (reference sequence). The CDR3 length is 16 residues. The CDR3 nucleotides are TGTGCCAGCAGTTTAAGCGGACACCCTTATAACTATCGCTACACCTTC. Its protein product is CASSLSGHPYNYRYTF.

The chain carries TRBV7-9 and TRBJ1-1; no reliable D call. This CDR3 contains 14 residues. Deletions cut 2 bases from V and 2 bases from J, with 9 bases between. Germline lookup yields CDR1 SEHNR and CDR2 FQNEAQ (reference sequence). The CDR3 DNA reads TGTGCCAGCAGCTTATCCGGCAAAAACACTGAAGCTTTCTTT. It codes for CASSLSGKNTEAFF.

This clonotype was seen at least ten times. V and J are TRBV27 and TRBJ2-3; tentatively, D is TRBD1 (5 bases). Matching the DNA end better, TRBJ2-5 makes the J call doubtful. CDR3 size: 13 residues. Germline V lookup: CDR1 MNHEY, CDR2 SMNVEV (reference sequence). The CDR3 DNA is TGTGCCAGCACTACCGTCAGGGAAAAGACCCAGTACTTC. As protein: CASTTVREKTQYF.